Each of the 24 T cell receptor beta chains below was sequenced from the same sample in a study of T cell changes during pregnancy in multiple sclerosis. Sequenced by immunoSEQ multiplex PCR; TCRdb stores in-frame clones only, minus some. The sample has tens of thousands of clones, 90% seen once; the top ten hold around an eighth. The specimen was CD8+ T cells from peripheral blood mononuclear cells, collected in the first trimester of pregnancy. Every receptor here comes from a female donor with multiple sclerosis, enrolled in a pregnancy study.

This sequence joins TRBV4-1 and TRBJ2-4, with 10 bases fitting TRBD1. CDR1 MGHRA and CDR2 YSYEKL come from the germline V gene. CDR3 length: 17 amino acids. V lost 0 bases to trimming and J lost 6 bases; unmatched junction nucleotides: 8. The CDR3 reads CASSQEGLGQGGNIQYF. CDR3 coding DNA: TGCGCCAGCAGCCAAGAAGGCTTAGGACAGGGGGGAAACATTCAGTACTTC.

The chain couples TRBV5-4 to TRBJ1-2; TRBD1 matches at 8 bases. This CDR3 is built from 13 residues. The germline CDR1 and CDR2 sequences are SGHNT and YYREEE (reference sequence). Losses at the gene ends were 0 bases for V and 8 bases for J; bases not matched to a gene: 3. DNA for the CDR3: TGTGCCAGCAGCTTGGGACAGGGGTTCGGCTACACCTTC. Protein product: CASSLGQGFGYTF.

This clone occurred once. The chain joins TRBV9 to TRBJ2-7, with 14 bases that match TRBD2. CDR1 is SGDLS, CDR2 YYNGEE, per germline. The CDR3 has 15 amino acids. The V gene end was trimmed by 0 bases and the J gene end by 4 bases; junction bases not matched to a gene: 0. The CDR3 DNA sequence: TGTGCCAGCAGCGTAGGGACTAGCGGGAGGTACGAGCAGTACTTC. Translating gives CASSVGTSGRYEQYF.

This sequence joins TRBV15 and TRBJ1-5; maybe TRBD1 (5 bases). Trimming cost V 2 bases and J 9 bases, with 14 bases left between them. This CDR3 comprises 14 residues. Germline CDR1 LNHNV, CDR2 YYDKDF (reference sequence). The DNA for the CDR3 is TGTGCCACCAGCAGAAGCGGAGGGACTCCGCCCCAGCATTTT. Its translation is CATSRSGGTPPQHF.

The chain employs TRBV6-5 and TRBJ1-1, with D tentatively TRBD1 (5 bases). Germline assignment: CDR1 MNHEY and CDR2 SVGAGI. Trimming took 0 bases from V and 5 from J, leaving 13 bases between them. The CDR3 runs to 15 residues. The CDR3 sequence: CASSYSRGLGTEAFF. DNA of the CDR3: TGTGCCAGCAGTTACTCGCGGGGGTTGGGGACTGAAGCTTTCTTT.

The chain joins TRBV27 to TRBJ2-3; D possibly corresponds to TRBD2 (6 bases). Trimming took 2 bases from V and 2 from J, leaving 8 bases between them. Germline V gene lookup returns CDR1 MNHEY and CDR2 SMNVEV (reference sequence). CDR3 length: 14 residues. The CDR3 coding sequence is TGTGCCAGCAGTTTAGCGGGACCCACAGATACGCAGTATTTT. Translation gives CASSLAGPTDTQYF.

In regard to this clone: One junction end disagrees with the germline gene, perhaps due to a read error. The genes are TRBV7-7 and TRBJ2-1; tentative D call: TRBD1 (5 bases). The CDR3 runs 16 residues. Germline lookup yields CDR1 SSHAT and CDR2 FNYEAQ (reference sequence). The CDR3: CASSFGPRGSYNEQFF. The CDR3 bases are TGTGCTAGCAGCTTTGGACCTAGGGGCTCCTACAATGAGCAGTTCTTC.

The V gene is TRBV15, the J gene TRBJ2-7; 10 bases match TRBD2. From germline, CDR1 is LNHNV and CDR2 YYDKDF (reference sequence). The CDR3 covers 15 residues. Germline trimming cut 4 bases from V and 3 bases from J; bases unmatched to any gene: 6. DNA for the CDR3: TGTGCCACCAGCAAGACACTAGCGGGGCACTACGAGCAGTACTTC. Translating gives CATSKTLAGHYEQYF.

This chain uses TRBV27 with TRBJ1-4; the D is unclear. The CDR3 spans 14 residues. The germline V gene encodes CDR1 MNHEY and CDR2 SMNVEV (reference sequence). Trimming shortened V by 4 bases and J by 4 bases, and 10 bases separated the two germline ends. CDR3 sequence (DNA): TGTGCCAGCAGTTCGGGGTTAGGTAATGAAAAACTGTTTTTT. Amino acids: CASSSGLGNEKLFF.

V usage is TRBV19 and J usage is TRBJ2-1; 7 bases align to TRBD1. The junction had 3 bases not matched to a gene; V was cut back by 4 bases and J by 3 bases. This CDR3 has 14 residues. Germline CDR1 LNHDA, CDR2 SQIVND (reference sequence). CDR3 nucleotide sequence: TGTGCCAGTAGTACCTGGACAGGCTACAATGAGCAGTTCTTC. Protein product: CASSTWTGYNEQFF.

The rearrangement joins TRBV15 to TRBJ2-7; 9 bases align to TRBD1. The CDR3 is made up of 15 amino acids. Germline CDR1 is LNHNV and CDR2 is YYDKDF (reference sequence). Losses at the gene ends were 3 bases for V and 3 bases for J; bases not matched to a gene: 6. CDR3 nucleotide sequence: TGTGCCACCAGCAGCCCGGACAGGGGTAACTACGAGCAGTACTTC. This sequence encodes CATSSPDRGNYEQYF.

This chain connects TRBV2 to TRBJ1-3, with a tentative D call TRBD1 (5 bases). The V gene lost 5 bases and the J gene lost 4 bases, with 21 bases spanning the gap. Germline loops: CDR1 SNHLY, CDR2 FYNNEI. CDR3 length: 17 residues. CDR3 in DNA: TGTGCCAGCAGTCCCCCAAGGAGGGCAGGGCGCGGAAACACCATATATTTT. As protein: CASSPPRRAGRGNTIYF.

V usage is TRBV7-9 and J usage is TRBJ1-4; a possible D gene is TRBD1 (5 bases). Germline CDR1 is SEHNR and CDR2 is FQNEAQ (reference sequence). CDR3 length equals 14 residues. The V gene lost 4 bases and the J gene lost 5 bases, with 11 bases spanning the gap. CDR3 nucleotide sequence: TGTGCCAGCAGCTCTGACCGGACAAATGAAAAACTGTTTTTT. Protein product: CASSSDRTNEKLFF.

Here the CDR3 reads CAWRAGTGVWNTEAFF. The CDR3 DNA follows: TGTGCCTGGAGGGCGGGGACAGGAGTCTGGAACACTGAAGCTTTCTTT. The rearrangement links TRBV30 to TRBJ1-1, with 8 positions matching TRBD1. Germline values: CDR1 GTSNPN, CDR2 SVGIG (reference sequence). The ends lost 3 bases at V and 1 base at J; junction bases unmatched: 10. The CDR3 has 16 residues.

The chain joins TRBV5-6 to TRBJ1-3; TRBD1 might be the D (5 bases). This CDR3 has 17 residues. V gave up 0 bases and J gave up 0 bases, with 13 bases separating them. The germline V gene encodes CDR1 SGHDT and CDR2 YYEEEE. DNA of the CDR3: TGTGCCAGCAGCTTGGAAGCCCTAGACAGCTCTGGAAACACCATATATTTT. It is translated as CASSLEALDSSGNTIYF.

CDR3 in amino acids: CASSLVPSGRSQDTQYF. The CDR3 DNA sequence: TGCGCCAGCAGCTTGGTCCCTAGCGGGAGGAGTCAAGATACGCAGTATTTT. The chain is built from TRBV5-1 and TRBJ2-3, with TRBD2 matching over 11 bases. The CDR3 has 17 amino acids. Looked up from germline, CDR1 is SGHRS and CDR2 is YFSETQ. The J segment lost 5 bases and the V segment lost 0 bases, leaving 8 bases of the junction unmatched.

V and J are TRBV5-4 and TRBJ2-3; weak D call: TRBD2 (5 bases). The germline V gene has CDR1 SGHNT and CDR2 YYREEE (reference sequence). V gave up 4 bases and J gave up 1 base, with 10 bases separating them. CDR3 length: 14 amino acids. In DNA form, the CDR3 reads TGTGCCAGCAGCGGGCTAGCCGGCACAGATACGCAGTATTTT. It yields the protein CASSGLAGTDTQYF.

The chain couples TRBV11-2 to TRBJ1-2, with D perhaps matching TRBD1 (6 bases). V was shortened by 3 bases and J by 4 bases, with 9 bases between the two germline ends. This CDR3 comprises 13 residues. CDR1 is SGHAT and CDR2 is FQNNGV in the germline V gene. The CDR3 bases are TGTGCCAGCAGCTTTGGACAGTCCTATGGCTACACCTTC. It codes for CASSFGQSYGYTF.

This chain connects TRBV7-9 to TRBJ1-1; weak D call: TRBD1 (5 bases). Germline V gene data show CDR1 as SEHNR and CDR2 as FQNEAQ (reference sequence). The V gene lost 3 bases and the J gene lost 1 base, with 6 bases spanning the gap. The CDR3 loop spans 13 amino acids. The CDR3 is CASSFTGNTEAFF. The CDR3 nucleotides read TGTGCCAGCAGCTTCACAGGGAACACTGAAGCTTTCTTT. Drawing the rest from reference TRBV7-9 and TRBJ1-1, the complete variable domain is DTGVSQNPRHKITKRGQNVTFRCDPISEHNRLYWYRQTLGQGPEFLTYFQNEAQLEKSRLLSDRFSAERPKGSFSTLEIQRTEQGDSAMYLCASSFTGNTEAFFGQGTRLTVV.

The J gene is TRBJ2-3, the V gene TRBV5-1, with 8 bases lining up with TRBD2. Germline CDR1 reads SGHRS; CDR2 reads YFSETQ. Trimming cost V 0 bases and J 3 bases; bases outside gene matches: 0. CDR3 size: 14 residues. The CDR3 DNA reads TGCGCCAGCAGCTTGGGACTAGCGACAGATACGCAGTATTTT. Its protein product is CASSLGLATDTQYF.

The chain couples TRBV19 to TRBJ1-1; no firm D call. CDR3 length: 14 amino acids. Germline CDR1 and CDR2: LNHDA and SQIVND (reference sequence). The germline V and J ends were trimmed by 7 bases and 0 bases, with 12 bases remaining between them. DNA of the CDR3: TGTGCCAGTATTCCGGGGTTGATGAACACTGAAGCTTTCTTT. It yields the protein CASIPGLMNTEAFF.

The gene calls are TRBV10-1 and TRBJ2-2, with 8 bases identical to TRBD1. This CDR3 comprises 18 residues. Germline lookup yields CDR1 WNHNN and CDR2 SYGVQD (reference sequence). V gave up 7 bases and J gave up 5 bases; unmatched junction bases: 18. The CDR3 loop is CASNPRTGPRGRTGELFF. The CDR3 DNA reads as TGCGCCAGCAATCCCCGGACAGGGCCAAGAGGCCGAACCGGGGAGCTGTTTTTT.

This clone was picked up a small number of times. The CDR3 spells CASSSAYIQYF. For the CDR3, the DNA is TGTGCCAGCAGTAGCGCCTACATCCAGTATTTT. The V call is TRBV25-1, the J call TRBJ2-3; no reliable D call. The length of the CDR3 is 11 residues. V was pared by 5 bases and J by 12 bases, with 12 bases between. Germline CDR1 and CDR2: MGHDK and SYGVNS.

The J gene is TRBJ1-2, the V gene TRBV6-6; tentatively, D is TRBD1 (6 bases). This CDR3 comprises 13 residues. Germline assignment: CDR1 MNHNY and CDR2 SVGAGI (reference sequence). V was trimmed by 2 bases and J by 7 bases, leaving 11 bases between them. The CDR3 loop is CASSYTGSVGYTF. For the CDR3, the DNA is TGTGCCAGCAGTTACACAGGGAGTGTTGGCTACACCTTC.